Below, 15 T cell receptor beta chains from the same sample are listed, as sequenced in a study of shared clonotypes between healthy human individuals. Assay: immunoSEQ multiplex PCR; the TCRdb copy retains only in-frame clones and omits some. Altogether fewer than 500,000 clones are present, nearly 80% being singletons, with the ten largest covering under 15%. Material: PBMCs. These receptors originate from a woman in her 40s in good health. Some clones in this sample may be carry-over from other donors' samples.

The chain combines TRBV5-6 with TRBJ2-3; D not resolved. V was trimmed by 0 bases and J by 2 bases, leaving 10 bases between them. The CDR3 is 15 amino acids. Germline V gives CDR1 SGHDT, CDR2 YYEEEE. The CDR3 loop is CASSLVGRNTDTQYF. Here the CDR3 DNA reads TGTGCCAGCAGCTTGGTTGGCAGAAACACAGATACGCAGTATTTT.

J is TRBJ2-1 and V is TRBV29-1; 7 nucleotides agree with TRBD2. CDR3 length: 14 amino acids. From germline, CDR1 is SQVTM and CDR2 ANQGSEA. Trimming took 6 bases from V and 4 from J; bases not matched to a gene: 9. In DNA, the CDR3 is TGCAGCGTGTCTGAGGGGAGGGATTACAATGAGCAGTTCTTC. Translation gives CSVSEGRDYNEQFF.

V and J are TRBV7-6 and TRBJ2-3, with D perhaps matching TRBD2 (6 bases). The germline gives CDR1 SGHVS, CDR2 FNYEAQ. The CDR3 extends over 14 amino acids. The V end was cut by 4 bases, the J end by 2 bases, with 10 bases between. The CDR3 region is CASSYSGVTDTQYF. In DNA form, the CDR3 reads TGTGCCAGCAGCTATAGCGGAGTCACAGATACGCAGTATTTT.

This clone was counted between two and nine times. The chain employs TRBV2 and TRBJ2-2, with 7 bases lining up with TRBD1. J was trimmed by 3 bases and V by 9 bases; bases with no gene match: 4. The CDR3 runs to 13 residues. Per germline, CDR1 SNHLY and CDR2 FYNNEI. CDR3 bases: TGTGCCAGTCTCGACAGGGACACCGGGGAGCTGTTTTTT. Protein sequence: CASLDRDTGELFF.

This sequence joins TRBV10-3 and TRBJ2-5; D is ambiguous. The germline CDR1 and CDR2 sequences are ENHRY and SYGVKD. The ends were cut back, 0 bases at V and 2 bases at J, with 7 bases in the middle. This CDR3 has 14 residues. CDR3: CAISESFGQETQYF. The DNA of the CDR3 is TGTGCCATCAGTGAGTCCTTTGGTCAAGAGACCCAGTACTTC.

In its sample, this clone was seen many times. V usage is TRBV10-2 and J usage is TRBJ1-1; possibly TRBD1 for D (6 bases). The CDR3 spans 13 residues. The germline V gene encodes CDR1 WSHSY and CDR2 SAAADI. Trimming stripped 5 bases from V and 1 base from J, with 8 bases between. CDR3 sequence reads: CASSPTGNTEAFF. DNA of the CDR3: TGCGCCAGCAGTCCGACAGGGAACACTGAAGCTTTCTTT.

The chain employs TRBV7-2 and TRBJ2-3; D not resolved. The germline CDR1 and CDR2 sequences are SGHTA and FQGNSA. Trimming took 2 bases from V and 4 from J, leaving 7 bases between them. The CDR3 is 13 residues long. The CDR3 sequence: CASSLNEADTQYF. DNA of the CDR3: TGTGCCAGCAGCTTAAACGAGGCAGATACGCAGTATTTT. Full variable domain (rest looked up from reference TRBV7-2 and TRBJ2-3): GAGVSQSPSNKVTEKGKDVELRCDPISGHTALYWYRQSLGQGLEFLIYFQGNSAPDKSGLPSDRFSAERTGGSVSTLTIQRTQQEDSAVYLCASSLNEADTQYFGPGTRLTVL.

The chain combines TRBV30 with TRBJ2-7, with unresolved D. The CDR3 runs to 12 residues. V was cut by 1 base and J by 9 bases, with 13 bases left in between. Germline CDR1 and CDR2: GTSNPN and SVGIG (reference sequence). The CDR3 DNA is TGTGCCTGGAGTGCACCCCGACTCGGGCAGTACTTC. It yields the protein CAWSAPRLGQYF.

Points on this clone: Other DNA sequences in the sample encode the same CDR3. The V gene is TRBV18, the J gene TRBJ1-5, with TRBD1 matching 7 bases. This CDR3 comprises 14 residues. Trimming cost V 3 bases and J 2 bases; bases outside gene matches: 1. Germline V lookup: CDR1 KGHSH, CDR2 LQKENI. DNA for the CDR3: TGTGCCAGCTCACCTACAGGGGGCAATCAGCCCCAGCATTTT. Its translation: CASSPTGGNQPQHF.

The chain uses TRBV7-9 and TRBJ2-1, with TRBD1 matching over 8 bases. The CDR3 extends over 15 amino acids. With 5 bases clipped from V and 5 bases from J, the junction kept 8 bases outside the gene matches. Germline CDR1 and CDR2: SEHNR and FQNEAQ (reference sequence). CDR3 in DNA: TGTGCCAGCAGCCTCGGACAGGGAACGAACAATGAGCAGTTCTTC. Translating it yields CASSLGQGTNNEQFF.

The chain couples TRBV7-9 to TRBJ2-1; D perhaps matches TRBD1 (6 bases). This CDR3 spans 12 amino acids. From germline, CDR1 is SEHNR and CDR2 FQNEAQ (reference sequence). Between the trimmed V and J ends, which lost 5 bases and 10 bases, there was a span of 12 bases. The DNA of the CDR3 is TGTGCCAGCAGCCAACCAGGGGCCGAGCAGTTCTTC. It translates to CASSQPGAEQFF.

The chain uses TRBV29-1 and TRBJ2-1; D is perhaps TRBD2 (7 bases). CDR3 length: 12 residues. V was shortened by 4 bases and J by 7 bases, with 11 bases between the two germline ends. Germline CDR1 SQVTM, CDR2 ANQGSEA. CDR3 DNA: TGCAGCGTTGGGACTAGGGGGAATGAGCAGTTCTTC. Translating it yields CSVGTRGNEQFF.

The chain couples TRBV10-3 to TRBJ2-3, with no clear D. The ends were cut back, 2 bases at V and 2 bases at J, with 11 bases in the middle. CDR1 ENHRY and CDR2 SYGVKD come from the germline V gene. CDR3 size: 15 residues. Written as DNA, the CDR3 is TGTGCCATCAGTGAGGTCCGGAAAGACACAGATACGCAGTATTTT. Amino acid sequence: CAISEVRKDTDTQYF.

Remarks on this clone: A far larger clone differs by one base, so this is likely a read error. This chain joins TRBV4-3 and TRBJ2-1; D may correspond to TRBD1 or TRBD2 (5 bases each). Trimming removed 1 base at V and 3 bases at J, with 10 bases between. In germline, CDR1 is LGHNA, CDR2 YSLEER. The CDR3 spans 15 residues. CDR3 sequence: CASSQVWGNYNEQFF. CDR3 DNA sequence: TGCGCCAGCAGCCAAGTATGGGGGAACTACAATGAGCAGTTCTTC.

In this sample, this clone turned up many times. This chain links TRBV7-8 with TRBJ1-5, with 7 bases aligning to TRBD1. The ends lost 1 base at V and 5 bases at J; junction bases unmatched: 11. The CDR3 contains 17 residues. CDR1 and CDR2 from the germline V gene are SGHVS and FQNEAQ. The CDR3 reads CASSLGTGGRFDQPQHF. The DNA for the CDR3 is TGTGCCAGCAGCTTAGGGACAGGCGGCAGATTTGATCAGCCCCAGCATTTT.